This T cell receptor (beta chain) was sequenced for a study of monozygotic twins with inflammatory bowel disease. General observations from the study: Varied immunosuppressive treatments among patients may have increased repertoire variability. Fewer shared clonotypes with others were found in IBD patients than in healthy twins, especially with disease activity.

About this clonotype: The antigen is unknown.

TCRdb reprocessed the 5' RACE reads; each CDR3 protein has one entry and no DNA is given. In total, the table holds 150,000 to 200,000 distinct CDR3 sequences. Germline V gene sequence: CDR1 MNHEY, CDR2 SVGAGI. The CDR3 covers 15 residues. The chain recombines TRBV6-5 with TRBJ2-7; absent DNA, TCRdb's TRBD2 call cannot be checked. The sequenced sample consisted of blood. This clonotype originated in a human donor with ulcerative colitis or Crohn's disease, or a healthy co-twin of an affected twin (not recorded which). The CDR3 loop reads CASSSPQRELNEQYF.